The rows below give T cell receptor beta chains drawn from one sample of a study of cytomegalovirus exposure and HLA in healthy donors. Produced via immunoSEQ multiplex PCR; TCRdb's table is partial and in-frame only. The specimen's table records some 130,000 clones. Sequencing was done on a sample of PBMCs. Receptors originate from a woman aged 40-49 years in good health and CMV-seronegative. Each CDR3 is given with its conserved first and last residue. A D gene is named only where the DNA matches it firmly.

v_call	d_call	j_call	cdr3_nt	cdr3_aa
TRBV4-3	.	TRBJ1-6	TGCGCCAGCAGCCACCTAGGGGTGGCGTCCTCACCCCTCCACTTT	CASSHLGVASSPLHF
TRBV19	.	TRBJ2-2	TGTGCCAGTAGTAGTTTTCAGGGGCCAAGAGCCCGGGAGCTGTTTTTT	CASSSFQGPRARELFF
TRBV27	.	TRBJ1-1	TGTGCCAGCAGTTCCATGGCAGGGTTAGCTTTCTTT	CASSSMAGLAFF
TRBV29-1	.	TRBJ2-3	TGCAGCGTGGGGGGGGGCGAGGGCACAGATACGCAGTATTTT	CSVGGGEGTDTQYF
TRBV6-4	TRBD2	TRBJ2-1	TGTGCCAGCAGTTTGACTAGCGGGGGGTACAATGAGCAGTTCTTC	CASSLTSGGYNEQFF
TRBV5-1	TRBD1	TRBJ2-5	TGCGCCAGTTCCGAGACAGGGGGCACCGAGACCCAGTACTTC	CASSETGGTETQYF
TRBV25-1	.	TRBJ1-6	TGTGCCAGCAGGGACGGGACAAATTCACCCCTCCACTTT	CASRDGTNSPLHF
TRBV7-2	.	TRBJ2-3	TGTGCCAGCAGCTCGAGGGTTCAAGATACGCAGTATTTT	CASSSRVQDTQYF
TRBV5-1	TRBD1	TRBJ2-7	TGCGCCAGCAGCCCGGACAGGCGAGCCTACGAGCAGTACTTC	CASSPDRRAYEQYF
TRBV11-2	TRBD2	TRBJ2-5	TGTGCCAGCAGCTTTAGCGGGCAAGAGACCCAGTACTTC	CASSFSGQETQYF
TRBV28	TRBD1	TRBJ1-2	TGTGCCAGCAGACAGACAGGGGGGGTCTATGGCTACACCTTC	CASRQTGGVYGYTF
TRBV6-1	.	TRBJ1-3	TGTGCCAGCATAGTAGTCTCTGGAAACACCATATATTTT	CASIVVSGNTIYF
TRBV28	TRBD1	TRBJ2-2	TGTGCCAGTAAAAGACAGGGCACCGGGGAGCTGTTTTTT	CASKRQGTGELFF